The rows below give T cell receptor beta chains drawn from one sample of a study of blood T cell repertoires in COVID-19. Sequenced by immunoSEQ multiplex PCR; TCRdb stores in-frame clones only, minus some. The sample shows roughly 250,000 clones, around 85% of them seen only once. Sequenced input: peripheral blood. The receptor source for this set is a woman aged 60 to 75 with active or convalescent COVID-19. The CDR3 runs from the conserved cysteine through the conserved F or W. The D gene is left open where the match is weak. Expanded clones are given a class, and other clones once, few, many or no size at all.

>.|few|TRBJ1-1|TRBV28
TGTGCCAGCAGTTTGAACAGGTTGGGCCTCACTGAAGCTTTCTTT
CASSLNRLGLTEAFF
>.|.|TRBJ1-5|TRBV4-2
TGTGCCAGCAGCCAAGATAGGGGGAATAGCAATCAGCCCCAGCATTTT
CASSQDRGNSNQPQHF
>.|.|TRBJ1-5|TRBV19
TGTGCCAGTAGAAACCAGGGTGATAATCAGCCCCAGCATTTT
CASRNQGDNQPQHF
>TRBD1|.|TRBJ1-4|TRBV3-1/TRBV3-2
TGTGCCAGCAGCCAATTGGGACAGGATGAAAAACTGTTTTTT
CASSQLGQDEKLFF
>TRBD2|.|TRBJ2-1|TRBV24-1
TGTGCCACCAGTGATTTCGCGCGGGGGGGTGAAGATGAGCAGTTCTTC
CATSDFARGGEDEQFF
>.|.|TRBJ1-2|TRBV29-1
TGCAGCCTCATCCGCAGGGGATTGATAGATGGCTACACCTTC
CSLIRRGLIDGYTF
>TRBD1|once|TRBJ1-1|TRBV6-6
TGTGCCAGCACCAACAAGGGACAGGGGAACACTGAAGCTTTCTTT
CASTNKGQGNTEAFF
>.|once|TRBJ1-1|TRBV28
TGTGCCAGCAATACCTACAGGGAGCAGGCTTTCTTT
CASNTYREQAFF
>TRBD2|.|TRBJ2-2|TRBV19
TGTGCCAGTAGTATTAAGATTAGCGGGAGCACCGGGGAGCTGTTTTTT
CASSIKISGSTGELFF
>.|.|TRBJ2-2|TRBV7-8
TGTGCCAGCAGCTTAGCGCTAAGAGGGGGCGGGGAGCTGTTTTTT
CASSLALRGGGELFF
>.|.|TRBJ2-5|TRBV9
TGTGCCAGCAGCGTAAACGAGGGGAGGGAGACCCAGTACTTC
CASSVNEGRETQYF
>TRBD2|.|TRBJ2-3|TRBV11-2
TGTGCCAGCAGCTCAACCGGACTAGGGACAGATACGCAGTATTTT
CASSSTGLGTDTQYF
>.|.|TRBJ2-3|TRBV7-2
TGTGCCAGCAGCCCACTGGAGGCCACAGATACGCAGTATTTT
CASSPLEATDTQYF
>TRBD1|once|TRBJ2-3|TRBV11-2
TGTGCCAGCAGTTACACAGGGGCAGATACGCAGTATTTT
CASSYTGADTQYF
>TRBD1|few|TRBJ2-3|TRBV6-4
TGTGCCAGCAGCGGACAGGCACACACAGATACGCAGTATTTT
CASSGQAHTDTQYF
>TRBD1|.|TRBJ1-1|TRBV18
TGTGCCAGCTCGACAGGGGGCACCCCGAGCACTGAAGCTTTCTTT
CASSTGGTPSTEAFF
>.|once|TRBJ1-1|TRBV6-2/TRBV6-3
TGTGCCAGCAGCCAGGACATCCCTGAAGCTTTCTTT
CASSQDIPEAFF
>.|.|TRBJ1-4|TRBV2
TGTGCCAGCAGTGAGTCGGGAGGCGCAACTAATGAAAAACTGTTTTTT
CASSESGGATNEKLFF
>TRBD1|.|TRBJ2-7|TRBV6-1
TGTGCCAGCAGTGATGGGACAGGGGACGTTTACGAGCAGTACTTC
CASSDGTGDVYEQYF
>.|.|TRBJ1-5|TRBV28
TGTGCCAGCAGCCCCCGTCAGCCCCAGCATTTT
CASSPRQPQHF
>.|.|TRBJ1-3|TRBV18
TGTGCCAGCTCACCTTCGCAGGGTAGAAACACCATATATTTT
CASSPSQGRNTIYF
>.|few|TRBJ1-3|TRBV2
TGTGCCAGCAGTGAGTTCGTCTCTGGAAACACCATATATTTT
CASSEFVSGNTIYF
>TRBD2|.|TRBJ2-2|TRBV5-1
TGCGCCAGCAGTCAGACTAGCGGGTCCACCGGGGAGCTGTTTTTT
CASSQTSGSTGELFF
>.|.|TRBJ2-2|TRBV6-5
TGTGCCAGCAGTTACCGAAGGGGGTCTGGGGCCGGGGAGCTGTTTTTT
CASSYRRGSGAGELFF
>.|.|TRBJ1-5|TRBV24-1
TGTGCCACCAGTAAACCCCTCCGGACAGTGAGCAATCAGCCCCAGCATTTT
CATSKPLRTVSNQPQHF
>.|.|TRBJ2-3|TRBV4-1
TGCGCCAGCAGCCAAGGACTGGCCCGCACAGATACGCAGTATTTT
CASSQGLARTDTQYF
>.|once|TRBJ2-3|TRBV19
TGTGCCAGCTCTCCCGAGTACCGCACAGATACGCAGTATTTT
CASSPEYRTDTQYF
>TRBD1|.|TRBJ1-2|TRBV7-9
TGTGCCAGCAGCTTTCGGACAGGGAACAACTATGGCTACACCTTC
CASSFRTGNNYGYTF
>.|.|TRBJ2-5|TRBV5-1
TGCGCCAGCAGCTTCGTTCAGGGTGGAGAGACCCAGTACTTC
CASSFVQGGETQYF
>TRBD1|once|TRBJ1-1|TRBV4-1
TGCGCCAGCAGCCAAGAACGGACAGGGGGAAGGACTGAAGCTTTCTTT
CASSQERTGGRTEAFF
>.|.|TRBJ1-4|TRBV2
TGTGCCAGCAGTGCCGGGTGGCGAGAAAAACTGTTTTTT
CASSAGWREKLFF
>.|.|TRBJ1-4|TRBV7-6
TGTGCCAGCAGCTCGCCCGACAACGCCGACATTGAAAAACTGTTTTTT
CASSSPDNADIEKLFF
>.|.|TRBJ1-2|TRBV7-9
TGTGCCAGCAGCCCCCGGGATTGGACGGGTGATAACTATGGCTACACCTTC
CASSPRDWTGDNYGYTF
>.|.|TRBJ1-5|TRBV6-6
TGTGCCAGCAGTTACTTCAGGGGTAGCAATCAGCCCCAGCATTTT
CASSYFRGSNQPQHF
>.|.|TRBJ1-5|TRBV5-5
TGTGCCAGCAGCCCCCCGGGGAGCAATCAGCCCCAGCATTTT
CASSPPGSNQPQHF
>.|.|TRBJ1-2|TRBV3-1/TRBV3-2
TGTGCCAGCAGCCAAGAATACTTATATGGCTACACCTTC
CASSQEYLYGYTF
>.|.|TRBJ1-1|TRBV5-1
TGCGCCAGCACCCAGGGCTCTTTGAACACTGAAGCTTTCTTT
CASTQGSLNTEAFF
>.|.|TRBJ2-5|TRBV6-5
TGTGCCAGCAGTTCATCTAGCGTGGAGACCCAGTACTTC
CASSSSSVETQYF
>.|.|TRBJ1-6|TRBV19
TGTGCCAGTAGTATAGAACATCTTCAGGATAATTCACCCCTCCACTTT
CASSIEHLQDNSPLHF
>TRBD1|.|TRBJ2-2|TRBV29-1
TGCAGCGTGGACAGGGGCCCCACCGGGGAGCTGTTTTTT
CSVDRGPTGELFF
>TRBD2|.|TRBJ2-1|TRBV4-1
TGCGCCAGCAGCCAAGGACTAGCGGGAAGATATGAGCAGTTCTTC
CASSQGLAGRYEQFF